Given below is one T cell receptor (beta chain) in context. The target antigen is unknown. This specimen belongs to a study of CD8+CD57+ T cells in acquired aplastic anemia. Study at large: DNA from sorted CD4+ and CD8+ cells averaged roughly 3.4 ug. Healthy donor CD4+ cell samples had a mean of around 10 million reads.

Whole-study findings and limits: In CD8+ cells, Simpson's diversity showed no significant difference between patients and controls. The number of CD8+ CDR3 sequences shared by patients and controls was approximately 31.

Profiling that covered TCR beta VDJ and CDR3 relied on genomic DNA as its template. Each CDR3 protein is one row after TCRdb ran MiXCR on the reads. The sample contains 150,000 to 200,000 distinct CDR3 sequences, 40% to 55% of which appear only once. Germline trimming cut 3 bases from V and 6 bases from J; bases unmatched to any gene: 10. Germline CDR1 reads GTSNPN; CDR2 reads SVGIG (reference sequence). The CDR3 spans 15 residues. The sequenced sample was sorted CD4+, CD8+, or CD8+CD57+ T cells (not recorded which) from PBMCs. The chain is built from TRBV30 and TRBJ1-2; TRBD1 matches at 10 bases. This clonotype originated in a human donor in good health. The CDR3 DNA reads TGTGCCTGGAGGGGGGACAGGGGATTCTCTAATGGCTACACCTTC. This sequence encodes CAWRGDRGFSNGYTF.